This TCR beta chain is from a study of blood T cell repertoires in COVID-19. Background on the study: T cells, B-cell-depleted T cells, or PBMCs provided the cDNA or gDNA that served as material.

This CDR3 has 16 residues. In germline, CDR1 is LNHDA, CDR2 SQIVND (reference sequence). V was pared by 4 bases and J by 5 bases, with 11 bases of the junction left unmatched. Produced via immunoSEQ multiplex PCR; TCRdb's table is partial and in-frame only. The table has around 500,000 clones, roughly 90% seen once. Everyone who took part was roughly 18 to 89 years old, and they came from about two dozen US areas. Donors were grouped by their self-reported clinical history. Symptom resolution, clearance, or two negative PCRs marked donors in Cohort 3 as recovered. This clone has only a few counts. This chain joins TRBV19 and TRBJ2-5, with 9 bases matching TRBD1. The specimen was PBMCs or T cells enriched from blood (not recorded which). The TCR originated in a woman aged 40 to 50 who had recovered from COVID-19. CDR3 residues: CASSTGDRVLAETQYF. CDR3 sequence (DNA): TGTGCCAGTAGTACGGGGGACAGGGTGCTGGCTGAGACCCAGTACTTC.